This T cell receptor (beta chain) appears in the sequencing data of a study of T cell responses to AZD1222 COVID-19 vaccine. About the study: Second-dose intervals near 4 or 12 weeks were combined. Findings and caveats of the study: A mostly white British donor set with more females was recruited, and clonal diversity was possibly underestimated.

The protocol was immunoSEQ multiplex PCR, while the TCRdb copy is restricted to in-frame clones and leaves out a portion. The sample has tens of thousands of clones; approximately 86% are singletons. Per germline, CDR1 GTSNPN and CDR2 SVGIG (reference sequence). V lost 0 bases and J 2 bases, leaving 17 bases between the germline ends. The CDR3 loop spans 17 amino acids. In the case of this clone: Antigen unknown.

The material sequenced was peripheral blood, taken on day 0 of AZD1222 vaccination. The V call is TRBV30, the J call TRBJ1-3, with D hard to call. The clonotype comes from an adult in good health. The chain's CDR3 is CAWSVPGITVTGNTIYF. The DNA of the CDR3 is TGTGCCTGGAGTGTACCTGGGATAACAGTGACTGGAAACACCATATATTTT.